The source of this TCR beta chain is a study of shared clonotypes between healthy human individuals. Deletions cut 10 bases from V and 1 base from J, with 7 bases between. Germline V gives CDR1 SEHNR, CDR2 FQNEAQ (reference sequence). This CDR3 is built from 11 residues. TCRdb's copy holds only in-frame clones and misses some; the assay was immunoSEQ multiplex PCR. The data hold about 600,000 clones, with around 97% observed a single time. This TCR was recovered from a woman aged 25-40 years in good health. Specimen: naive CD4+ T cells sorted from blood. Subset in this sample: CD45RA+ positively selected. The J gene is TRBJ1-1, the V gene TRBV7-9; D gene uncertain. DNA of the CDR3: TGTGCCACACCTGGGAACACTGAAGCTTTCTTT. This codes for CATPGNTEAFF.